The sequence of this TCR beta chain was determined in a study of T cells in Graves' hyperthyroidism and ophthalmopathy. Study summary: Peripheral blood was acquired at first diagnosis, ahead of any therapy whatsoever.

Hyperthyroidism of Graves' type that showed no ophthalmopathy progression within 18 months was stable. Amplification of TCR beta CDR3 regions was performed using RNA transcripts as template. The HTBI primer set drove a first-round RT-PCR of the TCR CDR3. TCRdb itself ran the multiplex PCR reads through MiXCR, one entry per CDR3 protein. The repertoire holds about 210,000 distinct CDR3 sequences, roughly 18% seen once, with 50% in the top ten. This clonotype was found many times. Its antigen is unknown. Between the trimmed V and J ends, which lost 3 bases and 7 bases, there was a span of 10 bases. This CDR3 is built from 13 residues. Germline V lookup: CDR1 SGHRS, CDR2 YFSETQ. Findings of the study overall: By a 13 V-J model, ophthalmopathy was set apart from stable hyperthyroidism.

The V and J genes are TRBV5-1 and TRBJ2-2, with D tentatively TRBD1 (6 bases). This clonotype originated in a man aged 50 to 59 with Graves' hyperthyroidism. Sequenced material: blood. The CDR3 reads CASSYTGSGELFF. DNA of the CDR3: TGCGCCAGCAGCTATACAGGGAGCGGGGAGCTGTTTTTT.